This T cell receptor beta chain was captured by sequencing in a study of blood T cell repertoires in COVID-19 (dated by TCRdb to between 2020 and 2021). Some background on the complete study: Samples from collaborators originated in the United States, Italy and Spain and spanned both the acute and convalescent phases of COVID-19. The material from the prospective study consisted of cDNA or gDNA derived from T cells, B-cell-depleted T cells, or PBMCs. The dataset comprised deeply sampled blood TCRbeta repertoires from subjects exposed to, actively infected with, or recovered from COVID-19. Where available, HLA class I and class II types were obtained from metadata supplied by the sample provider rather than from assay-based typing. Samples were obtained from the ongoing ImmuneRACE study (first 160 participants) and from about 1,300 subjects provided by 6 global collaborators. Sample metadata almost always included a de-identified subject ID, COVID-19 status, age in years and sex. The repertoires were released in a freely available public database intended as a resource for research on the immune response to SARS-CoV-2.

Enrolling through a virtual design, the prospective study's participants ranged in age from roughly 18 to 95 years and lived across roughly 23 United States geographic areas. In the prospective study, cohorts were assigned on the basis of participant-reported clinical history obtained from a screening survey and a study questionnaire. Mobile phlebotomists in the prospective study collected whole blood, serum and a nasopharyngeal or oropharyngeal swab from every participant. Prospective study participants could optionally give additional blood draws and questionnaires over an approximately two-month period. Before DNA extraction, blood samples from the prospective study were shipped at room temperature or frozen. TCRbeta CDR3 regions were amplified from genomic DNA using the immunoSEQ Assay, a bias-controlled multiplex PCR. As for the original processing: Within the assay, amplification of reference gene primers was used to estimate how many nucleated cells each sample contained. To quantify the absolute abundance of each unique TCRbeta CDR3 rearrangement, sequence reads were collapsed and filtered. For each sample, productive Simpson clonality was calculated as the square root of Simpson's diversity index across productive rearrangements. TCRdb retrieved this table from immuneACCESS and kept in-frame rearrangements only. Not all clones are present; in checked studies, unresolved V genes account for under half, and no reason is known for the remainder. The V and J calls and clone size are taken from that table; D and trimming were inferred from the DNA. The sample contains some 260,000 clones, about 80% of them found a single time. Clones ranked in the top ten supply 4.1% of the sample.

As to this clone: Its antigen is unknown. The junction shows a germline mismatch at one end, possibly a read error.

Study-wide findings and limitations: How much clinical and demographic metadata was included differed by source and by participant, and the metadata was provided uncurated.

Source material: PBMCs or T cells enriched from blood (not recorded which). This clonotype originated in a man aged 30 to 39 with acute COVID-19.

DNA sequence: TGTGCTAGCAGCTCGACAGGACAAGAGACCCAGTACTTC. This encodes CASSSTGQETQYF. Here the chain combines TRBV7-7 and TRBJ2-5; the best D guess is TRBD1, with 6 bases matching. The germline V gene (reference sequence) sets CDR1 to SSHAT and CDR2 to FNYEAQ. Inclusive of the bounding cysteine and phenylalanine, the CDR3 is 13 residues long. The read is trimmed to its CDR3 DNA, 39 bases read in frame from base 1. Supplemented by the reference TRBV7-7 and TRBJ2-5 proteins around the CDR3, the complete variable domain is GAGVSQSPRYKVTKRGQDVTLRCDPISSHATLYWYQQALGQGPEFLTYFNYEAQPDKSGLPSDRFSAERPEGSISTLTIQRTEQRDSAMYRCASSSTGQETQYFGPGTRLLVL.